This T cell receptor (beta chain) was identified during a study of T cells after posttransplantation cyclophosphamide. General study points: TRB clonality was highly associated with recipient CMV seropositivity and reactivation. Donor-recipient repertoire similarity was low at 1-2 months, rising over year one.

This clone was detected many times. What it binds is not known. The CDR3 has 14 residues. V gave up 4 bases and J gave up 6 bases; unmatched junction bases: 9. Germline CDR1 is SGHRS and CDR2 is YFSETQ. Profiling relied on immunoSEQ multiplex PCR, and the TCRdb table lists in-frame clones only, not all of them. The record shows 30,000 to 40,000 clones for this sample, with no singletons present. The chain uses TRBV5-1 and TRBJ1-1, with 7 positions matching TRBD1. Sequencing was done on a sample of PBMCs. This TCR came from a man in his fifties or sixties in good health, CMV-negative, and a related stem cell transplant donor. CDR3 region: CASSPPNRGPEAFF. The CDR3 DNA follows: TGCGCCAGCAGCCCTCCTAACAGGGGCCCTGAAGCTTTCTTT.